This is a list of T cell receptor beta chains from one sample in a study of blood T cell repertoires in COVID-19. Some clones are missing from TCRdb's copy, which holds only in-frame ones; the method was immunoSEQ multiplex PCR. The sample records approximately 200,000 clones, 86% being singletons. The sample was PBMCs or T cells enriched from blood (not recorded which). The receptors come from a woman between 25 and 40 years old who had recovered from COVID-19. Each CDR3 is given with its conserved first and last residue. The order of the fields is D gene, J gene, V gene, clone size, CDR3 protein, CDR3 DNA. D genes are given only for firm matches. Part of the rows lack a size; the others show once, few, many or a class for expanded clones.

-,TRBJ2-1,TRBV5-1,-,CASSFLNEQFF,TGCGCCAGCAGCTTCCTCAATGAGCAGTTCTTC
-,TRBJ2-3,TRBV7-3,-,CASSLTPRGSTDTQYF,TGTGCCAGCAGCTTAACGCCCCGGGGATCCACAGATACGCAGTATTTT
TRBD2,TRBJ2-7,TRBV11-2,-,CASSLNPSGVGSYEQYF,TGTGCCAGCAGCCTAAACCCTAGCGGAGTGGGCTCCTACGAGCAGTACTTC
TRBD1,TRBJ1-2,TRBV7-9,-,CASSLTGAIDGYTF,TGTGCCAGCAGCTTAACAGGGGCAATTGATGGCTACACCTTC
TRBD1,TRBJ2-5,TRBV5-1,-,CASSGGAGTGSTETQYF,TGCGCCAGCAGCGGGGGGGCCGGGACAGGGAGCACAGAGACCCAGTACTTC
-,TRBJ2-5,TRBV11-2,-,CASSPQGETQYF,TGTGCCAGCAGCCCACAGGGAGAGACCCAGTACTTC
-,TRBJ1-5,TRBV9,-,CASSVGGSNQPQHF,TGTGCCAGCAGCGTAGGCGGGAGCAATCAGCCCCAGCATTTT
TRBD1,TRBJ1-3,TRBV2,-,CASSWGQGSGNTIYF,TGTGCCAGCAGTTGGGGACAGGGCTCTGGAAACACCATATATTTT
TRBD1,TRBJ2-5,TRBV5-1,-,CASSVGQGMETQYF,TGCGCCAGCAGCGTGGGACAGGGAATGGAGACCCAGTACTTC
-,TRBJ1-4,TRBV7-9,-,CASSLGQARLYNEKLFF,TGTGCCAGCAGCTTAGGACAGGCCCGCCTTTATAATGAAAAACTGTTTTTT
-,TRBJ2-5,TRBV5-1,-,CASSARQVVGETQYF,TGCGCCAGCAGCGCCCGACAGGTGGTCGGTGAGACCCAGTACTTC
-,TRBJ2-7,TRBV25-1,-,CASSDNSYEQYF,TGTGCCAGCAGTGACAACTCCTACGAGCAGTACTTC
-,TRBJ2-7,TRBV6-1,-,CASSDPRSVSYEQYF,TGTGCCAGCAGTGATCCTCGCAGTGTGTCCTACGAGCAGTACTTC
-,TRBJ1-2,TRBV28,-,CASSPTEVRIYTF,TGTGCCAGCAGTCCCACCGAGGTTCGCATCTACACCTTC
TRBD2,TRBJ2-3,TRBV19,-,CASSDTSGRMDTQYF,TGTGCCAGTAGTGACACTAGCGGGAGGATGGATACGCAGTATTTT
TRBD1,TRBJ2-2,TRBV5-1,few,CASSLAGQGTTGELFF,TGCGCCAGCAGCTTGGCAGGACAGGGCACCACCGGGGAGCTGTTTTTT
TRBD1,TRBJ2-2,TRBV2,-,CAGQGEQGYTGELFF,TGTGCCGGCCAGGGGGAACAGGGATACACCGGGGAGCTGTTTTTT
TRBD1,TRBJ1-6,TRBV19,-,CATRIQGANSPLHF,TGTGCCACCAGAATACAGGGGGCTAATTCACCCCTCCACTTT
TRBD1,TRBJ2-2,TRBV4-1,few,CASSQTIRTGTNTGELFF,TGCGCCAGCAGCCAAACCATCCGGACAGGGACGAACACCGGGGAGCTGTTTTTT
TRBD2,TRBJ2-7,TRBV2,-,CASREREHSYEQYF,TGTGCCAGCAGGGAGCGGGAGCACTCCTACGAGCAGTACTTC
-,TRBJ2-5,TRBV6-1,-,CASSEDRAAQETQYF,TGTGCCAGCAGTGAAGATCGCGCGGCGCAAGAGACCCAGTACTTC
-,TRBJ1-4,TRBV19,-,CASSLTPRYRLFF,TGTGCCAGTAGTTTAACCCCAAGATACCGGCTGTTTTTT
-,TRBJ2-3,TRBV7-8,-,CASSPRPTGLTDTQYF,TGTGCCAGCAGCCCCCGACCGACGGGATTGACAGATACGCAGTATTTT
-,TRBJ1-6,TRBV7-9,-,CASSTAGDNSPLHF,TGTGCCAGCTCAACGGCAGGGGATAATTCACCCCTCCACTTT
-,TRBJ1-1,TRBV10-3,-,CAISLESPGTEAFF,TGTGCCATCAGTCTCGAGTCCCCGGGTACTGAAGCTTTCTTT
TRBD1,TRBJ1-5,TRBV12-5,-,CASGLGTGEGNQPQHF,TGTGCTAGTGGTTTGGGGACAGGGGAGGGCAATCAGCCCCAGCATTTT
TRBD1,TRBJ1-2,TRBV28,-,CASTKHDGTVYGYTF,TGTGCCAGCACCAAACACGACGGGACAGTTTATGGCTACACCTTC
-,TRBJ2-3,TRBV21-1,few,CASSKNQDTQYF,TGTGCCAGCAGCAAAAATCAGGATACGCAGTATTTT
-,TRBJ1-3,TRBV19,-,CASRDGYTIYF,TGTGCCAGTAGAGACGGGTACACCATATATTTT
TRBD1,TRBJ1-5,TRBV5-1,-,CASSLQGYSNQPQHF,TGCGCCAGCAGCCTACAGGGGTATAGCAATCAGCCCCAGCATTTT
TRBD1,TRBJ1-3,TRBV18,-,CASSLGQPFSGNTIYF,TGTGCCAGCTCACTGGGACAGCCCTTCTCTGGAAACACCATATATTTT
-,TRBJ1-2,TRBV6-5,-,CASRQDFYGYTF,TGTGCCAGCAGACAGGATTTCTATGGCTACACCTTC
TRBD1,TRBJ2-3,TRBV19,-,CASSIGQGADTDTQYF,TGTGCCAGTAGTATAGGACAGGGGGCAGACACAGATACGCAGTATTTT
TRBD2,TRBJ2-7,TRBV10-3,few,CAISEFASGTTYEQYF,TGTGCCATCAGTGAGTTTGCTAGCGGGACGACCTACGAGCAGTACTTC
TRBD2,TRBJ2-1,TRBV29-1,-,CSVALAGGNEQFF,TGCAGCGTTGCACTAGCGGGAGGGAATGAGCAGTTCTTC
TRBD1,TRBJ2-5,TRBV6-1,once,CASSEQGVAETQYF,TGTGCCAGCAGTGAACAGGGGGTTGCGGAGACCCAGTACTTC
TRBD2,TRBJ2-3,TRBV4-2,-,CASSHNPGGLAGGSEADTQYF,TGTGCCAGCAGCCACAATCCAGGAGGACTAGCGGGAGGGTCTGAGGCAGATACGCAGTATTTT
-,TRBJ1-1,TRBV5-1,-,CASRGDTEAFF,TGCGCCAGCAGGGGAGACACTGAAGCTTTCTTT
TRBD1,TRBJ2-2,TRBV7-3,-,CASSLTADRGMTGELFF,TGTGCCAGCAGCTTAACCGCGGACAGGGGTATGACCGGGGAGCTGTTTTTT
TRBD2,TRBJ2-1,TRBV2,-,CASSVGTSGTMTQFF,TGTGCCAGCAGTGTGGGGACTAGCGGAACAATGACGCAGTTCTTC
-,TRBJ1-4,TRBV6-1,-,CASSEKNSEKLFF,TGTGCCAGCAGTGAAAAAAACAGCGAAAAACTGTTTTTT
TRBD2,TRBJ2-1,TRBV5-5,-,CASSLEAGGLAGGLYNEQFF,TGTGCCAGCAGCTTGGAAGCGGGGGGACTAGCGGGAGGATTATACAATGAGCAGTTCTTC
-,TRBJ2-3,TRBV28,-,CASSSGADTQYF,TGTGCCAGCAGTTCGGGGGCAGATACGCAGTATTTT
-,TRBJ1-2,TRBV28,-,CASRLRQFYYGYTF,TGTGCCAGCAGACTCAGACAGTTCTACTATGGCTACACCTTC
-,TRBJ1-6,TRBV2,-,CASSGPRDSGGSSYNSPLHF,TGTGCCAGCAGTGGCCCTCGGGACTCTGGAGGTAGCTCCTATAATTCACCCCTCCACTTT
-,TRBJ1-2,TRBV10-3,few,CAITLAPEDYGYTF,TGTGCCATCACCTTGGCCCCGGAGGACTATGGCTACACCTTC
-,TRBJ1-6,TRBV6-5,-,CASSYEGVRSPLHF,TGTGCCAGCAGTTACGAGGGTGTAAGGTCACCCCTCCACTTT
-,TRBJ1-1,TRBV27,-,CASSARGWGDTEAFF,TGTGCCAGCAGCGCGAGGGGATGGGGGGACACTGAAGCTTTCTTT
TRBD1,TRBJ1-3,TRBV29-1,-,CSVEGTGGSGNTIYF,TGCAGCGTTGAGGGAACAGGGGGCTCTGGAAACACCATATATTTT
TRBD1,TRBJ1-1,TRBV30,once,CAWSVQEGRGRSEAFF,TGTGCCTGGAGTGTACAAGAAGGAAGGGGGCGCTCGGAGGCTTTCTTT
TRBD1,TRBJ1-2,TRBV28,-,CASSPAKIAGGSSYGYTF,TGTGCCAGCAGTCCAGCTAAGATTGCAGGGGGTAGTAGCTATGGCTACACCTTC
-,TRBJ2-4,TRBV7-9,-,CASSPGGNIQYF,TGTGCCAGCAGTCCCGGAGGAAACATTCAGTACTTC
-,TRBJ1-2,TRBV11-2,few,CASSLVGLRSPGYTF,TGTGCCAGCAGCTTAGTGGGGCTGCGTTCTCCCGGCTACACCTTC
-,TRBJ2-1,TRBV5-1,-,CASSLGYWSSYNEQFF,TGCGCCAGCAGCTTGGGATACTGGAGCTCCTACAATGAGCAGTTCTTC
TRBD1,TRBJ2-1,TRBV9,-,CASSVGGTGLNEQFF,TGTGCCAGCAGCGTAGGGGGGACAGGGTTGAATGAGCAGTTCTTC